These 14 T cell receptor beta chains came from one sample sequenced in a study of shared clonotypes between healthy human individuals. The assay was immunoSEQ multiplex PCR, and TCRdb's table has in-frame clones only and misses some. The sample has about a million clones, around three quarters seen once. What was sequenced was memory CD4+ T cells from PBMCs. Subset here: CD45RA-negative fraction. The receptors were sampled from a man aged 18 to 29 in good health. Some clones in this sample may be carry-over from other donors' samples.

V is TRBV7-3 and J is TRBJ2-2; D possibly corresponds to TRBD2 (5 bases). Germline CDR1 reads SGHTA; CDR2 reads FQGTGA. With 0 bases removed from V and 2 bases from J, the gap between germline ends came to 10 bases. This CDR3 region has 16 residues. The CDR3, as DNA: TGTGCCAGCAGCTTAACAAGGACTGGAAACACCGGGGAGCTGTTTTTT. Amino acid sequence: CASSLTRTGNTGELFF.

V and J are TRBV5-1 and TRBJ2-5, with D possibly being TRBD1 (6 bases). The CDR3 covers 14 residues. Trimming pared 7 bases from V and 1 base from J, leaving 14 bases between. Germline CDR1 is SGHRS and CDR2 is YFSETQ. This CDR3 is CASGKQGGQETQYF. CDR3 in DNA: TGCGCCAGCGGAAAACAGGGCGGCCAAGAGACCCAGTACTTC.

V and J are TRBV5-4 and TRBJ1-4; 9 nucleotides agree with TRBD1. Looked up from germline, CDR1 is SGHNT and CDR2 is YYREEE (reference sequence). This CDR3 spans 16 amino acids. The V and J ends lost 3 bases and 5 bases, in that order; junction bases with no gene match: 8. The CDR3 spells CASSSPGTGPNEKLFF. In DNA, the CDR3 is TGTGCCAGCAGCTCTCCCGGGACAGGGCCAAATGAAAAACTGTTTTTT.

In DNA, the CDR3 is TGTGCCAGCAGCCAAGAAAGGAGGGGCGAGGGTGAAGCTTTCTTT. It specifies CASSQERRGEGEAFF. V is TRBV4-2 and J is TRBJ1-1, with D possibly TRBD1 on 5 matching bases. CDR1 and CDR2 (germline): LGHNA, YNFKEQ. The CDR3 loop spans 15 amino acids. The germline V and J ends were trimmed by 0 bases and 7 bases, with 15 bases remaining between them.

The genes are TRBV5-4 and TRBJ2-2, with D tentatively TRBD1 (6 bases). Looked up from germline, CDR1 is SGHNT and CDR2 is YYREEE (reference sequence). The CDR3 length is 14 residues. Deletions cut 0 bases from V and 8 bases from J, with 11 bases between. The CDR3 nucleotides are TGTGCCAGCAGCTTGGCCGGACAGCCGGGGGAGCTGTTTTTT. Translated: CASSLAGQPGELFF.

There are a few counts of this clone. Other DNA sequences of this sample code for an identical CDR3. The chain has TRBV5-1 and TRBJ2-7, with 8 nucleotides matching TRBD1. Germline V gives CDR1 SGHRS, CDR2 YFSETQ. CDR3 length: 15 residues. V was clipped by 4 bases and J by 2 bases; unmatched bases: 8. The chain's CDR3 is CASSIGTGPAYEQYF. CDR3 nucleotide sequence: TGCGCCAGCAGCATCGGGACAGGCCCCGCCTACGAGCAGTACTTC.

The rearrangement links TRBV2 to TRBJ1-1; D not certain. The CDR3 has 13 amino acids. Trimming took 8 bases from V and 0 from J, leaving 10 bases between them. Germline CDR1 and CDR2: SNHLY and FYNNEI. As DNA, the CDR3 is TGTGCCAGCGGGCTGGGGATGAACACTGAAGCTTTCTTT. It codes for CASGLGMNTEAFF.

Here the CDR3 DNA reads TGTGCCACCAGCAAACAGGGTGGGAACACTGAAGCTTTCTTT. Translating it yields CATSKQGGNTEAFF. The rearrangement joins TRBV15 to TRBJ1-1, with a tentative D call TRBD1 (6 bases). There are 14 residues in the CDR3. Germline V lookup: CDR1 LNHNV, CDR2 YYDKDF (reference sequence). Trimming removed 4 bases at V and 1 base at J, with 10 bases between.

This clone was seen once. This sequence joins TRBV7-9 and TRBJ1-6, with D tentatively TRBD1 (6 bases). This CDR3 contains 14 residues. Germline V CDR1 and CDR2: SEHNR, FQNEAQ (reference sequence). V lost 6 bases to trimming and J lost 9 bases, with 15 bases between them. As DNA, the CDR3 is TGTGCCAGCAGTATGACAGGAGTTTTTTCACCCCTCCACTTT. Translated: CASSMTGVFSPLHF. The full variable domain, completed using reference TRBV7-9 and TRBJ1-6, is DTGVSQNPRHKITKRGQNVTFRCDPISEHNRLYWYRQTLGQGPEFLTYFQNEAQLEKSRLLSDRFSAERPKGSFSTLEIQRTEQGDSAMYLCASSMTGVFSPLHFGNGTRLTVT.

The chain is built from TRBV9 and TRBJ2-3, with D maybe TRBD2 (6 bases). CDR3 length: 16 amino acids. V lost 2 bases to trimming and J lost 0 bases, with 13 bases between them. Germline V gene lookup returns CDR1 SGDLS and CDR2 YYNGEE. CDR3 DNA: TGTGCCAGCAGCGTCCTGGGTAGCGGAAGCACAGATACGCAGTATTTT. It specifies CASSVLGSGSTDTQYF.

A few counts support this clone. This rearrangement joins TRBV29-1 to TRBJ1-1; 8 bases line up with TRBD1. This CDR3 comprises 11 residues. V dropped 6 bases and J dropped 6; count of bases not matched to a gene: 3. Germline V gene sequence: CDR1 SQVTM, CDR2 ANQGSEA. The CDR3 protein is CSVAGGAEAFF. CDR3 bases: TGCAGCGTAGCAGGGGGCGCTGAAGCTTTCTTT.

The chain couples TRBV4-2 to TRBJ1-3, with D uncertain. Trimming pared 1 base from V and 7 bases from J, leaving 17 bases between. The CDR3 sequence is 16 residues long. CDR1 and CDR2 from the germline V gene are LGHNA and YNFKEQ. CDR3 DNA: TGTGCCAGCAGCCAAGGATTTATAGAGGGTGGGAACACCATATATTTT. This encodes CASSQGFIEGGNTIYF.

Points on this clone: Other DNA sequences within the sample encode an identical CDR3. The rearrangement links TRBV4-3 to TRBJ2-1; tentative D call: TRBD2 (5 bases). Looked up from germline, CDR1 is LGHNA and CDR2 is YSLEER. V shed 0 bases and J shed 8 bases, with 20 bases lying between them. CDR3 length: 17 amino acids. The CDR3: CASSQDEDGLGIDEQFF. For the CDR3, the DNA is TGCGCCAGCAGCCAAGATGAGGACGGACTGGGGATCGATGAGCAGTTCTTC.

A note on this clone: Other DNA sequences in the same sample also yield this CDR3. The rearrangement uses TRBV5-1 and TRBJ2-7; the D gene could be TRBD1 or TRBD2 (5 bases each). Germline assignment: CDR1 SGHRS and CDR2 YFSETQ. The ends were cut back, 0 bases at V and 0 bases at J, with 10 bases in the middle. The CDR3 consists of 15 residues. The CDR3 nucleotides are TGCGCCAGCAGCTTGGGGGGGACGGACTCCTACGAGCAGTACTTC. Residues: CASSLGGTDSYEQYF.